This T cell receptor beta chain was observed in a study of Graves' ophthalmopathy and Graves' hyperthyroidism. The study, taken as a whole, reports: Also, most clonotypes expanded in the thyroid above 0.001 frequency appeared in blood.

This clonotype was counted at least ten times. The antigen is not known. RNA transcripts were the source from which TCR beta CDR3 regions were amplified. Second-round multiplex PCR followed a first-round RT-PCR using HTBI primers. MiXCR, applied by TCRdb to the multiplex PCR reads, yields one record per CDR3 protein. This repertoire shows roughly 410,000 distinct CDR3 sequences, roughly 15% found once; its top ten account for roughly 7%. Clinical symptoms, serum thyroxine, TRAb, thyroid ultrasound and orbital computed tomography were relied on for diagnosis. What was sequenced was peripheral blood. The TCR originated in a woman aged 18-29 years with stable Graves' hyperthyroidism.

The CDR3: CSVVGEGTEAFF. CDR3 coding DNA: TGCAGCGTTGTAGGGGAAGGCACTGAAGCTTTCTTT. The chain joins TRBV29-1 to TRBJ1-1; possible D gene TRBD1, 5 bases. Germline lookup yields CDR1 SQVTM and CDR2 ANQGSEA. The length of the CDR3 is 12 residues. V lost 4 bases and J 4 bases, leaving 10 bases between the germline ends.